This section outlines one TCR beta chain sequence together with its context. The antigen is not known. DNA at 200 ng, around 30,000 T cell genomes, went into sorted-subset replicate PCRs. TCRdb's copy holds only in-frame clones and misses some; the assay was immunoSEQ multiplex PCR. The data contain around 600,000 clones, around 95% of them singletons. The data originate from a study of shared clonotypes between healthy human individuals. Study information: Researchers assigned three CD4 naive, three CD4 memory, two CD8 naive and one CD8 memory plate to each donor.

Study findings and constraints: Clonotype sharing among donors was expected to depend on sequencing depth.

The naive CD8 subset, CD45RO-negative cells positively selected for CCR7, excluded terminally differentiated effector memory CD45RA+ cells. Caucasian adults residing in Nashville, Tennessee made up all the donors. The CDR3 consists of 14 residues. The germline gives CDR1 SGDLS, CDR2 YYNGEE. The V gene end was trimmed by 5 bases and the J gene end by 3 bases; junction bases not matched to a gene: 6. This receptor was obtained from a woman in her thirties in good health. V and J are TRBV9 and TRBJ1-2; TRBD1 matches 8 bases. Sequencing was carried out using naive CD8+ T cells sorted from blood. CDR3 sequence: CASRAPGGYYGYTF. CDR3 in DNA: TGTGCCAGCAGGGCCCCAGGGGGCTACTATGGCTACACCTTC.